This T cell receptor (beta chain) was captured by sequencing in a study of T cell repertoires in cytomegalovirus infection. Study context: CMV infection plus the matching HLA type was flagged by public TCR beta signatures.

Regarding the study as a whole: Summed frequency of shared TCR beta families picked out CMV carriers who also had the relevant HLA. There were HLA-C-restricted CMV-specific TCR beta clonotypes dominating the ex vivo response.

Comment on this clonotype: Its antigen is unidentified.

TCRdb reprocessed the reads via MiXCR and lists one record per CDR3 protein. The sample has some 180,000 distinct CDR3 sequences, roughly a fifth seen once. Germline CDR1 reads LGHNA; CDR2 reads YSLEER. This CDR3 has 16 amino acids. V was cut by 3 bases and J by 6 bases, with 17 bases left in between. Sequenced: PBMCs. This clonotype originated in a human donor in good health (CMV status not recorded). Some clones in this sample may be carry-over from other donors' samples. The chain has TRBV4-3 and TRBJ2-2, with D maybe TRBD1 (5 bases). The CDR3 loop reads CASSQDLSTGAGELFF. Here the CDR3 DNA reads TGCGCCAGCAGCCAGGACCTTTCTACAGGTGCCGGGGAGCTGTTTTTT.